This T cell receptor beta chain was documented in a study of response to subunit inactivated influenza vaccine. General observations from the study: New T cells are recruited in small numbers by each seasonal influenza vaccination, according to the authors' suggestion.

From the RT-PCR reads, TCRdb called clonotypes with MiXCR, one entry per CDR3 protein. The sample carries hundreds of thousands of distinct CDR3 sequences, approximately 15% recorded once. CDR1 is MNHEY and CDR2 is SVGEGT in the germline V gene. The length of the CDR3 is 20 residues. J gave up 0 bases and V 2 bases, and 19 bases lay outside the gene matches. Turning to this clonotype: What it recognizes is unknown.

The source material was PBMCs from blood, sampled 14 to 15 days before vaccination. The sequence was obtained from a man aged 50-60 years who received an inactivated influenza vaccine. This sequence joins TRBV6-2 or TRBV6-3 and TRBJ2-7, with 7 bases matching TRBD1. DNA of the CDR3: TGTGCCAGCAGTTACCCGACGAAGTCACGGGACAGAGGATTCTCCTACGAGCAGTACTTC. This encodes CASSYPTKSRDRGFSYEQYF.